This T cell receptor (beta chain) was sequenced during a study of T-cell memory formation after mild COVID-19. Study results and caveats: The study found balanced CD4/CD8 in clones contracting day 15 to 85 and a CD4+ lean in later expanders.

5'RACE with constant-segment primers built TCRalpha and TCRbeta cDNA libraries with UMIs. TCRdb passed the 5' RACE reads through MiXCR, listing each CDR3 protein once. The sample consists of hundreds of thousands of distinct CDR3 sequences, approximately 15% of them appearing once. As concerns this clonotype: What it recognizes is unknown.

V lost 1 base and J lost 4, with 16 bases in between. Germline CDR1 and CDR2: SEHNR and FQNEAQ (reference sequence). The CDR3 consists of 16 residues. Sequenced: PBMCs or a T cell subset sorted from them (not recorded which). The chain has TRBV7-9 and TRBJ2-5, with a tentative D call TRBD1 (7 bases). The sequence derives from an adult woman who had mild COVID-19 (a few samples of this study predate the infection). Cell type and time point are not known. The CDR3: CASSLEGQGGRETQYF. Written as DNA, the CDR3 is TGTGCCAGCAGCTTAGAGGGTCAGGGGGGTCGAGAGACCCAGTACTTC. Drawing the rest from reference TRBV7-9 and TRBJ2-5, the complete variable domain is DTGVSQNPRHKITKRGQNVTFRCDPISEHNRLYWYRQTLGQGPEFLTYFQNEAQLEKSRLLSDRFSAERPKGSFSTLEIQRTEQGDSAMYLCASSLEGQGGRETQYFGPGTRLLVL.